This passage covers 25 T cell receptor beta chains from one sample sequenced in a study of regulatory T cells in long-lasting Graves disease. Construction of the TCR beta libraries employed iRepertoire HTBI primers in conjunction with Arm-PCR of CDR3 regions. Using its own MiXCR run on the multiplex PCR reads, TCRdb lists one record per CDR3 protein. The sample records 650,000 to 850,000 distinct CDR3 sequences, about 32% being singletons. Time point denoted: persistent/refractory GD, antithyroid drugs over 5 years with positive TRAb. The authors made the TCR library using RNA they extracted from PBMCs. The sequences come from peripheral blood mononuclear cells (PBMCs), collected when the disease was refractory, from a patient treated with antithyroid drugs. These receptor sequences come from a female donor with Graves disease.

This clonotype was picked up one time. The gene calls are TRBV7-9 and TRBJ2-2, with D maybe TRBD1 (5 bases). The CDR3 covers 15 residues. Germline CDR1 SEHNR, CDR2 FQNEAQ (reference sequence). V lost 0 bases to trimming and J lost 6 bases, with 11 bases between them. CDR3 nucleotides: TGTGCCAGCAGCTTAGCCCCGAAGGGGTCCGGGGAGCTGTTTTTT. Translated: CASSLAPKGSGELFF.

This clonotype was recorded many times. This chain connects TRBV28 to TRBJ1-6; D unclear. Germline lookup yields CDR1 MDHEN and CDR2 SYDVKM. Trimming cost V 6 bases and J 4 bases, with 13 bases left between them. CDR3 length equals 15 residues. CDR3 amino acids: CASSTTAGYNSPLHF. Written as DNA, the CDR3 is TGTGCCAGCAGCACAACGGCAGGATATAATTCACCCCTCCACTTT.

This clonotype was observed many times. CDR3 loop: CASSITGNTEAFF. The CDR3 DNA follows: TGTGCCAGCAGTATAACAGGGAACACTGAAGCTTTCTTT. The genes are TRBV12-3 or TRBV12-4 and TRBJ1-1; the D gene is possibly TRBD1 (5 bases). Trimming took off 5 bases at V and 1 base at J, with 8 bases between the two ends. This CDR3 has 13 residues.

This clonotype was seen a few times. This chain uses TRBV7-2 with TRBJ1-4; D uncertain. The CDR3 runs to 16 residues. Germline-derived CDR1 and CDR2 are SGHTA and FQGNSA. Trimming removed 5 bases from V and 0 bases from J, with 13 bases in between. DNA of the CDR3: TGTGCCAGCAGCCGATTTCAGCCTGCAACTAATGAAAAACTGTTTTTT. Translated: CASSRFQPATNEKLFF.

This clonotype was detected a few times. This rearrangement joins TRBV19 to TRBJ1-1; D is unclear. Germline-derived CDR1 and CDR2 are LNHDA and SQIVND (reference sequence). This CDR3 spans 12 amino acids. The V end was cut by 3 bases, the J end by 0 bases, with 2 bases between. The CDR3 spells CASSIVNTEAFF. Here the CDR3 DNA reads TGTGCCAGTAGTATCGTGAACACTGAAGCTTTCTTT.

V is TRBV28 and J is TRBJ2-3; 13 positions agree with TRBD2. The length of the CDR3 is 15 residues. V was pared by 8 bases and J by 5 bases, with 7 bases of the junction left unmatched. Germline-derived CDR1 and CDR2 are MDHEN and SYDVKM. CDR3 region: CASPRTSGREDTQYF. The CDR3, as DNA: TGTGCCAGCCCCCGGACTAGCGGGAGAGAAGATACGCAGTATTTT.

This clonotype was seen a few times. The chain couples TRBV6-2 or TRBV6-3 to TRBJ1-6; D is undetermined. Trimming left V 0 bases short and J 9 bases short, with 18 bases between. Germline V gene sequence: CDR1 MNHEY, CDR2 SVGEGT. The CDR3 contains 17 residues. The CDR3 sequence: CASSYSGSAQGGSPLHF. Here the CDR3 DNA reads TGTGCCAGCAGTTACTCGGGCAGTGCCCAAGGCGGTTCACCCCTCCACTTT.

Comments on this clonotype: Given a much more abundant clone one base away, this may be a read error. The rearrangement links TRBV28 to TRBJ1-2; D is unclear. Germline V gives CDR1 MDHEN, CDR2 SYDVKM. The CDR3 length is 13 residues. The CDR3 sequence is CASSFDNLYGHTF. The CDR3, as DNA: TGTGCCAGCAGTTTTGACAATCTATATGGCCACACCTTC.

This clonotype appeared many times. The chain couples TRBV6-1 to TRBJ1-5; the D is unclear. CDR1 and CDR2 (germline): MNHNS, SASEGT. The V gene lost 3 bases and the J gene lost 1 base, with 7 bases spanning the gap. The CDR3 runs 14 residues. The CDR3 DNA is TGTGCCAGCAGTGAGTGGCGGAGCAATCAGCCCCAGCATTTT. This translates into CASSEWRSNQPQHF.

The J gene is TRBJ1-6, the V gene TRBV12-3 or TRBV12-4; no firm D call. The CDR3 runs 15 residues. V was clipped by 5 bases and J by 13 bases, with 21 bases between them. CDR3 loop: CASSPRADPFLPLHF. CDR3 bases: TGTGCCAGCAGTCCTAGGGCAGACCCTTTTCTCCCCCTCCACTTT.

A few counts support this clonotype. V is TRBV19 and J is TRBJ1-5; a weak D match, TRBD1 (5 bases). The CDR3 covers 16 residues. Germline loops: CDR1 LNHDA, CDR2 SQIVND (reference sequence). V shed 5 bases and J shed 4 bases, with 18 bases lying between them. Written as DNA, the CDR3 is TGTGCCAGTAGTCTTCGGGGAGTGGGGGGTAATCAGCCCCAGCATTTT. The encoded protein is CASSLRGVGGNQPQHF.

Many counts were recorded for this clonotype. The rearrangement links TRBV28 to TRBJ1-2, with a possible D match to TRBD1 (5 bases). Germline V gives CDR1 MDHEN, CDR2 SYDVKM. There are 14 residues in the CDR3. V was shortened by 5 bases and J by 4 bases, with 14 bases between the two germline ends. The CDR3 DNA reads TGTGCCAGCAGTCCCCCGGGGCAGGTCTATGGCTACACCTTC. It translates to CASSPPGQVYGYTF.

This clonotype turned up a few times. The chain uses TRBV18 and TRBJ2-7, with D unresolved. This CDR3 is built from 13 residues. The V gene lost 3 bases and the J gene lost 7 bases, with 13 bases spanning the gap. CDR1 is KGHSH, CDR2 LQKENI, per germline. CDR3 in DNA: TGTGCCAGCTCACCTGGACCTCATCGGGAGCAGTACTTC. It is translated as CASSPGPHREQYF.

The table lists this clonotype with a few counts. The chain carries TRBV5-1 and TRBJ1-4; 12 bases agree with TRBD1. The CDR3 sequence is 17 residues long. Germline assignment: CDR1 SGHRS and CDR2 YFSETQ. Trimming took 3 bases from V and 3 from J; bases not matched to a gene: 6. CDR3 nucleotide sequence: TGCGCCAGCAGCTCCGGGACAGGGGGCTCGGCTAATGAAAAACTGTTTTTT. Translating it yields CASSSGTGGSANEKLFF.

This rearrangement joins TRBV7-2 to TRBJ2-7, with D possibly being TRBD2 (6 bases). This CDR3 is 16 amino acids long. The V gene lost 1 base and the J gene lost 3 bases, with 16 bases spanning the gap. Germline CDR1 is SGHTA and CDR2 is FQGNSA. CDR3 sequence reads: CASSLGRTGVVYEQYF. The CDR3, as DNA: TGTGCCAGCAGCTTAGGGAGGACGGGAGTAGTCTACGAGCAGTACTTC.

The V call is TRBV20-1, the J call TRBJ2-7; D uncertain. V was pared by 8 bases and J by 3 bases, with 17 bases between. This CDR3 comprises 13 residues. Germline values: CDR1 DFQATT, CDR2 SNEGSKA (reference sequence). CDR3 DNA sequence: TGCAGTACCGTGAATCCGGCTGGCTACGAGCAGTACTTC. Its translation is CSTVNPAGYEQYF.

This clonotype came up a few times. The rearrangement uses TRBV28 and TRBJ1-6; the D is unclear. The germline V gene encodes CDR1 MDHEN and CDR2 SYDVKM. CDR3 length: 15 residues. Trimming took off 4 bases at V and 2 bases at J, with 9 bases between the two ends. The CDR3 bases are TGTGCCAGCAGTTCCACGCAGACCTATAATTCACCCCTCCACTTT. This gives the protein CASSSTQTYNSPLHF.

This clonotype was seen at least ten times. The chain couples TRBV20-1 to TRBJ1-5, with 10 nucleotides matching TRBD1. J lost 7 bases, V lost 5 bases, and 5 bases had no gene match. Germline V lookup: CDR1 DFQATT, CDR2 SNEGSKA (reference sequence). This CDR3 is built from 13 residues. The CDR3 coding sequence is TGCAGTGCTTCCCTGGGACAGGGGCAGCCCCAGCATTTT. Encoded protein: CSASLGQGQPQHF.

This clonotype was detected ten times or more. CDR3 bases: TGTGCCAGCAGCTTAGCCGGGGAGGAGGGCCGTAATGAAAAACTGTTTTTT. Translating gives CASSLAGEEGRNEKLFF. The J gene is TRBJ1-4, the V gene TRBV11-2; D uncertain. The CDR3 sequence is 17 residues long. From germline, CDR1 is SGHAT and CDR2 FQNNGV. V was cut by 1 base and J by 4 bases, with 16 bases left in between.

The V and J genes are TRBV5-1 and TRBJ1-1; D might be TRBD1 (5 bases). The germline V gene encodes CDR1 SGHRS and CDR2 YFSETQ. V was clipped by 8 bases and J by 6 bases, with 20 bases between them. This CDR3 spans 14 amino acids. CDR3 DNA: TGCGCCAGTATGGGGGGGGACGTTATCTCTGAAGCTTTCTTT. This codes for CASMGGDVISEAFF.

This sequence joins TRBV12-3 or TRBV12-4 and TRBJ2-1; D perhaps matches TRBD2 (6 bases). This CDR3 contains 19 residues. V gave up 5 bases and J gave up 5 bases, with 28 bases separating them. The CDR3 protein is CASSPTRLPLQPPDNEQFF. The DNA for the CDR3 is TGTGCCAGCAGTCCGACTAGGCTCCCCCTCCAACCTCCGGACAATGAGCAGTTCTTC.

Of note for this clonotype: At one boundary the junction diverges from the germline segment, which might be a read error. The V call is TRBV7-7, the J call TRBJ2-2; TRBD1 matches 8 bases. This CDR3 comprises 15 residues. Germline V gene data show CDR1 as SSHAT and CDR2 as FNYEAQ (reference sequence). CDR3 in DNA: TGTGCTAGCAGCTTAGGACAGGGTCATGCCGGGGAGCTGTTTTTT. It specifies CASSLGQGHAGELFF.

This clonotype appeared many times. The rearrangement links TRBV27 to TRBJ1-2; D not resolved. The CDR3 is 13 residues long. Trimming pared 8 bases from V and 2 bases from J, leaving 12 bases between. Germline lookup yields CDR1 MNHEY and CDR2 SMNVEV (reference sequence). In nucleotides, the CDR3 is TGTGCCAGCTCTCACGCACCCAACTATGGCTACACCTTC. Amino acids: CASSHAPNYGYTF.

A few counts support this clonotype. V is TRBV12-3 or TRBV12-4 and J is TRBJ1-1; 8 bases match TRBD1. The CDR3 covers 12 residues. With 6 bases clipped from V and 8 bases from J, the junction kept 5 bases outside the gene matches. The CDR3 reads CASSRGTGEAFF. CDR3 nucleotide sequence: TGTGCCAGCAGCCGAGGGACAGGAGAAGCTTTCTTT.

The chain's CDR3 is CASSSLGLAGTDTQYF. The CDR3 nucleotides read TGTGCCAGCAGCTCCCTTGGACTAGCGGGCACAGATACGCAGTATTTT. The J gene is TRBJ2-3, the V gene TRBV11-2; 10 bases map to TRBD2. J gave up 1 base and V 4 bases, and 5 bases lay outside the gene matches. This CDR3 is built from 16 residues. Germline loops: CDR1 SGHAT, CDR2 FQNNGV.